These 27 T cell receptor beta chains originate from one sample sequenced in a study of tumor and adjacent non-tumor tissue in lung cancer. TCRbeta libraries were built with three rounds of nested PCR, modified from ARM-PCR. TCRdb recomputed calls from the multiplex PCR reads with MiXCR, one row per CDR3 protein. The data hold over 40,000 distinct CDR3 sequences, with approximately 60% observed a single time. The template was RNA from unsorted bulk tissue. This non-tumor lung sample came from over 3 cm beyond the tumor edge. The sample comprised distant non-tumor lung tissue. The origin of the receptors is a woman in her thirties or forties with non-small cell lung cancer.

Concerning this clonotype itself: One junction end disagrees with the germline gene, perhaps due to a read error. The chain couples TRBV11-2 to TRBJ2-3; possibly TRBD2 for D (6 bases). Germline loops: CDR1 SGHAT, CDR2 FQNNGV. The CDR3 sequence is 15 residues long. CDR3 sequence: CASILGAGSTDTQYF. CDR3 DNA: TGTGCCAGCATCTTAGGGGCGGGGTCGACAGATACGCAGTATTTT.

This clonotype was recorded once. The V call is TRBV11-2, the J call TRBJ2-5; no definite D call. The CDR3 spans 16 residues. Trimming shortened V by 4 bases and J by 4 bases, and 19 bases separated the two germline ends. Germline V gives CDR1 SGHAT, CDR2 FQNNGV. The CDR3: CASSSTDVGIGETQYF. CDR3 in DNA: TGTGCCAGCAGCTCCACAGACGTGGGGATCGGAGAGACCCAGTACTTC.

The table lists this clonotype with a count of one. Relative to the germline gene, one junction end is altered; a read error may explain this. This rearrangement joins TRBV12-3 or TRBV12-4 to TRBJ1-5; D is unresolved. The CDR3 has 12 residues. In nucleotides, the CDR3 is TGTGCTAGCACTTCTCCCCATCAGCCCCAGCATTTT. It is translated as CASTSPHQPQHF.

As to this clonotype: This may be a read error, as it is one base from a much larger clone. The chain is built from TRBV28 and TRBJ1-5; weak D call: TRBD1 (5 bases). Germline values: CDR1 MDHEN, CDR2 SYDVKM. V was trimmed by 5 bases and J by 5 bases, leaving 10 bases between them. The CDR3 is made up of 13 amino acids. The CDR3 DNA is TGTGCCAGCAGTGACAGATCCTATCAGCCCCAGCATTTT. Amino acid sequence: CASSDRSYQPQHF.

About this clonotype: The junction differs from germline at one of its ends, possibly a read error. The chain couples TRBV7-9 to TRBJ2-3; D may correspond to TRBD1 or TRBD2 (5 bases each). CDR1 and CDR2 from the germline V gene are SEHNR and FQNEAQ (reference sequence). This CDR3 has 15 residues. In nucleotides, the CDR3 is TGTGCCAGCAGCTTAGTTTCGGGACGGTCGGATACTCAGTATTTT. Translation gives CASSLVSGRSDTQYF.

Comment on this clonotype: Lacking the conserved final phenylalanine or tryptophan, this CDR3 likely reflects a read error. The chain recombines TRBV6-5 with TRBJ1-1; D ambiguous. V was shortened by 6 bases and J by 10 bases, with 18 bases between the two germline ends. The CDR3 spans 13 residues. The V gene's germline CDR1 is MNHEY and CDR2 SVGAGI. The CDR3 sequence: CASRPLNSPGAFY. CDR3 coding DNA: TGTGCCAGCAGACCCCTTAACAGTCCTGGAGCTTTCTAT.

About this clonotype itself: This may be a read error: a much more frequent sequence differs by one nucleotide. The chain carries TRBV7-9 and TRBJ2-7; either TRBD1 or TRBD2 may supply D (7 bases each). Germline V CDR1 and CDR2: SEHNR, FQNEAQ (reference sequence). The CDR3 has 16 residues. The CDR3 DNA follows: TGTGCCATCAGCTTAGCTCTTGCGGCAGGGGGGGATGAGCAGTACTTC. It yields the protein CAISLALAAGGDEQYF.

In the case of this clonotype: This sequence may be a read error, since a much larger clone differs from it by one base. V and J are TRBV5-1 and TRBJ2-3, with 7 bases fitting TRBD2. V lost 6 bases, J lost 8 bases, and 12 bases stayed unmatched. Germline CDR1 is SGHRS and CDR2 is YFSETQ. CDR3 length: 14 residues. The CDR3 reads CASNGGSAPVTQYF. For the CDR3, the DNA is TGCGCCAGCAACGGCGGGAGCGCTCCAGTTACGCAGTATTTT. The variable domain in full, with the rest retrieved from reference TRBV5-1 and TRBJ2-3, is KAGVTQTPRYLIKTRGQQVTLSCSPISGHRSVSWYQQTPGQGLQFLFEYFSETQRNKGNFPGRFSGRQFSNSRSEMNVSTLELGDSALYLCASNGGSAPVTQYFGPGTRLTVL.

This rearrangement joins TRBV29-1 to TRBJ2-1, with 10 bases lining up with TRBD2. The CDR3 sequence is 15 residues long. Per the germline V gene, CDR1 is SQVTM and CDR2 is ANQGSEA. The CDR3 spells CDVGKGLAVYNEQFF. CDR3 DNA: TGCGACGTGGGTAAAGGACTAGCGGTATACAATGAGCAGTTCTTC.

Comments on this clonotype: The CDR3 ends on some other residue instead of the conserved phenylalanine or tryptophan, so this is likely a read error. CDR3 DNA: TGTGCCAGCAGCGGGACAGACAGCTCCTACGAGCAGTACCTC. This sequence encodes CASSGTDSSYEQYL. The rearrangement links TRBV25-1 to TRBJ2-7; the match to TRBD1 covers 7 bases. The CDR3 is made up of 14 amino acids. The ends lost 6 bases at V and 0 bases at J; junction bases unmatched: 5. Germline V gene sequence: CDR1 MGHDK, CDR2 SYGVNS.

On this clonotype: A much larger clone is a single base away; this may be a read error. Since no conserved phenylalanine or tryptophan closes the CDR3, a read error is the likely cause. This chain uses TRBV12-3 or TRBV12-4 with TRBJ2-7, with D perhaps matching TRBD1 (5 bases). Trimming took 6 bases from V and 7 from J, leaving 16 bases between them. The CDR3 runs to 13 residues. CDR3 residues: CASSTSGSGEQYI. The CDR3 DNA sequence: TGTGCCAGCAGCACGTCAGGGTCAGGGGAGCAGTACATC.

On this clonotype: A read error may explain this, as a much larger clone is one base away. The chain joins TRBV28 to TRBJ2-3; either TRBD1 or TRBD2 may fit D (5 bases each). V gave up 2 bases and J gave up 10 bases, with 13 bases separating them. The germline gives CDR1 MDHEN, CDR2 SYDVKM. This CDR3 region has 13 residues. This chain's CDR3 is CASSLGTMGAQYF. The DNA of the CDR3 is TGTGCCAGCAGTTTAGGAACTATGGGGGCGCAGTATTTT.

This clonotype has more than one count but fewer than ten. At one of its ends the junction is not consistent with the germline gene, which may arise from a read error. This chain links TRBV11-2 with TRBJ1-6, with D maybe TRBD1 (6 bases). Germline loops: CDR1 SGHAT, CDR2 FQNNGV. This CDR3 region has 14 residues. DNA for the CDR3: TGTGCTAGCAGCTTAGCCAGGGGTGATTCACCCCTCCACTTT. It specifies CASSLARGDSPLHF.

As regards this clonotype: One base away lies a much larger clone, so this may be a sequencing read error. The V gene is TRBV6-1, the J gene TRBJ2-2; 8 bases fit TRBD1. The CDR3 loop spans 15 amino acids. Germline V CDR1 and CDR2: MNHNS, SASEGT. The CDR3 protein is CASSEARQGNGEMFF. The CDR3 DNA sequence: TGTGCCAGCAGTGAAGCGCGACAGGGGAACGGGGAGATGTTTTTT.

For this clonotype: The conserved final phenylalanine or tryptophan is absent from the CDR3, which likely points to a read error. The DNA is omitted, as the CDR3 cannot be located on it reliably, and the CDR3 follows TCRdb's listing. The chain carries TRBV29-1 and TRBJ2-1. With termini counted, the CDR3 has 13 amino acids. Germline V gene sequence: CDR1 SQVTM, CDR2 ANQGSEA. CDR3 residues: CSVGFGAYNEKFI.

The CDR3 loop is CASSLVCEAFF. The DNA of the CDR3 is TGTGCCAGCAGCTTAGTATGTGAAGCTTTCTTT. This rearrangement joins TRBV7-9 to TRBJ1-1; D not certain. Trimming removed 1 base at V and 7 bases at J, with 4 bases between. This CDR3 contains 11 residues. CDR1 is SEHNR, CDR2 FQNEAQ, per germline (reference sequence). Drawing the rest from reference TRBV7-9 and TRBJ1-1, the complete variable domain is DTGVSQNPRHKITKRGQNVTFRCDPISEHNRLYWYRQTLGQGPEFLTYFQNEAQLEKSRLLSDRFSAERPKGSFSTLEIQRTEQGDSAMYLCASSLVCEAFFGQGTRLTVV.

Many counts were recorded for this clonotype. The V call is TRBV13, the J call TRBJ2-7; weak D call: TRBD2 (5 bases). CDR1 is PRHDT, CDR2 FYEKMQ, per germline (reference sequence). The CDR3 totals 14 residues. Trimming took off 5 bases at V and 7 bases at J, with 18 bases between the two ends. CDR3 loop: CASSLRVDPGEQYF. DNA of the CDR3: TGTGCCAGCAGCCTTCGGGTGGACCCGGGGGAGCAGTACTTC.

Comments on this clonotype: One junction end disagrees with the germline gene, perhaps due to a read error. This chain connects TRBV29-1 to TRBJ2-5; 7 bases line up with TRBD1. The germline CDR1 and CDR2 sequences are SQVTM and ANQGSEA. The CDR3 contains 18 residues. The CDR3 spells CRVEDPETGIWGEETQYF. DNA for the CDR3: TGCAGAGTTGAAGATCCGGAGACAGGGATTTGGGGCGAAGAGACCCAGTACTTC.

This clonotype turned up a few times. A read error may account for a junction end that differs from germline. The chain has TRBV4-1 and TRBJ2-5; TRBD1 agrees at 7 bases. Germline lookup yields CDR1 MGHRA and CDR2 YSYEKL. The CDR3 length is 17 residues. For the CDR3, the DNA is TGCGTCAGCAGCCAAGATCCGGCCAGGGGGTTCGGAGAGACCCAGTACTTC. Amino acid sequence: CVSSQDPARGFGETQYF.

This clonotype was found once. This clone may be a read error of a much larger clone one base away. The chain uses TRBV12-3 or TRBV12-4 and TRBJ2-4, with D unclear. There are 14 residues in the CDR3. Trimming removed 3 bases at V and 9 bases at J, with 15 bases between. The CDR3 coding sequence is TGTGCCAGCAGTTTTCAACTGGGCTGGAGCATTCAGTACTTC. Translating it yields CASSFQLGWSIQYF.

Details on this clonotype: A much larger clone lies a single base off, so this may be a read error. The CDR3 protein is CASGWTSGSPNTGGLFF. The CDR3, as DNA: TGCGCCAGCGGGTGGACTAGCGGCTCACCGAACACCGGGGGGCTGTTTTTT. V usage is TRBV5-1 and J usage is TRBJ2-2, with 10 bases that match TRBD2. The CDR3 runs 17 residues. Germline-derived CDR1 and CDR2 are SGHRS and YFSETQ.

This clonotype is medium-sized. V usage is TRBV4-1 and J usage is TRBJ2-1; TRBD2 matches 10 bases. Per the germline V gene, CDR1 is MGHRA and CDR2 is YSYEKL. The CDR3 sequence is 19 residues long. V trimming: 0 bases; J trimming: 7 bases; junction bases outside the gene matches: 15. The CDR3 reads CASSQERGRTSGKGNEQFF. CDR3 DNA sequence: TGCGCCAGCAGCCAAGAAAGGGGGAGGACTAGCGGAAAAGGGAATGAGCAGTTCTTC.

In the case of this clonotype: Because it lacks the conserved phenylalanine or tryptophan at the end, this CDR3 is likely a read error. It is unclear where the CDR3 begins or ends on the DNA, so no DNA is shown, and the CDR3 is as TCRdb lists it. This chain links TRBV6-5 with TRBJ1-1; TRBD1 is taken as the D call from the table, unchecked against the DNA. Ends included, the CDR3 has 13 residues. Germline V gene data show CDR1 as MNHEY and CDR2 as SVGAGI. CDR3 in amino acids: CVSSYSRRGETFL.

To note about this clonotype: It is likely a read error, because the conserved phenylalanine at the end of the CDR3 is missing. V usage is TRBV11-3 and J usage is TRBJ2-5, with D perhaps matching TRBD1 (6 bases). The CDR3 is 13 residues long. Germline CDR1 SGHNT, CDR2 YENEEA. The CDR3: CGSRRGTQETQYS. The CDR3 nucleotides are TGTGGCAGCCGTAGGGGGACCCAAGAGACCCAGTACTCC.

Turning to this clonotype: Sequence at one end of the junction differs from germline and may be a read error. This chain uses TRBV4-2 with TRBJ2-2; tentatively, D is TRBD2 (6 bases). This CDR3 is 16 amino acids long. Germline CDR1 LGHNA, CDR2 YNFKEQ. CDR3 sequence (DNA): TGTGCCAGCAACCAAGGGATTAGCGGGAACACCGGGGAGCTGTTTTTT. Translation gives CASNQGISGNTGELFF.

Turning to this clonotype: At one end, the junction sequence differs from germline, possibly due to a read error. The CDR3 here is CATKRRTESHEQYF. The CDR3, as DNA: TGTGCCACCAAACGACGGACAGAGAGCCACGAGCAGTACTTT. V is TRBV6-5 and J is TRBJ2-7; D perhaps matches TRBD1 (6 bases). CDR1 and CDR2 from the germline V gene are MNHEY and SVGAGI. This CDR3 region has 14 residues.

This clonotype came up once. The junction and the germline gene differ at one end; a read error may be behind it. V and J are TRBV10-2 and TRBJ1-4; D is uncertain. Looked up from germline, CDR1 is WSHSY and CDR2 is SAAADI. The CDR3 extends over 16 amino acids. The CDR3 region is CASSEDGRGTNKKLFF. The CDR3 coding sequence is TGCGCCAGCAGTGAGGACGGCAGAGGAACTAATAAAAAACTGTTTTTT.